A selection of T cell receptor beta chains follows, all from one sample in a study of blood T cell repertoires in COVID-19. Measured with immunoSEQ multiplex PCR; TCRdb has only the in-frame clones, and not every one. The repertoire includes about 160,000 clones, around 85% of them detected once, and 1% to 1.5% sits in the top ten. Sequences were obtained from peripheral blood. The receptor source for this set is a man aged 60 to 69 who had recovered from COVID-19. CDR3s include the opening cysteine and the closing phenylalanine or tryptophan. The D gene is left open where the match is weak. Some rows have no size entry. The others give once, few or many, or a class for an expanded clone.

clone size | J gene | D gene | V gene | CDR3 protein | CDR3 DNA
- | TRBJ1-6 | TRBD1 | TRBV7-9 | CASSLGQGRPLHF | TGTGCCAGCAGCTTGGGACAGGGTAGACCCCTCCACTTT
- | TRBJ1-3 | - | TRBV28 | CASTEQGSGNTIYF | TGTGCCAGCACAGAACAGGGCTCTGGAAACACCATATATTTT
- | TRBJ1-3 | - | TRBV24-1 | CATQGFAGNTIYF | TGTGCCACTCAGGGGTTCGCGGGAAACACCATATATTTT
- | TRBJ2-7 | TRBD1 | TRBV24-1 | CATNGQGVRSVFSYEQYF | TGTGCCACCAACGGACAGGGAGTGAGGTCCGTTTTCTCCTACGAGCAGTACTTC
- | TRBJ1-5 | TRBD1 | TRBV7-2 | CASSLGQRNQPQHF | TGTGCCAGCAGCTTGGGACAGCGCAATCAGCCCCAGCATTTT
- | TRBJ1-3 | - | TRBV4-3 | CASSQGFGVEDTIYF | TGCGCCAGCAGCCAAGGGTTCGGGGTGGAGGACACCATATATTTT
- | TRBJ2-5 | TRBD1 | TRBV24-1 | CATSDGLGQGDLGETQYF | TGTGCCACCAGTGATGGCCTGGGACAGGGGGACTTAGGAGAGACCCAGTACTTC
- | TRBJ1-5 | - | TRBV15 | CATSIEGSNQPQHF | TGTGCCACCAGCATCGAGGGTAGCAATCAGCCCCAGCATTTT
- | TRBJ1-2 | - | TRBV25-1 | CASSEGAGYGYTF | TGTGCCAGCAGTGAAGGGGCTGGCTATGGCTACACCTTC
- | TRBJ1-6 | - | TRBV11-2 | CASSDSNNSPLHF | TGTGCCAGCAGTGACAGTAATAATTCACCCCTCCACTTT
- | TRBJ1-3 | - | TRBV7-2 | CASSLVGSGNTIYF | TGTGCCAGCAGCTTAGTCGGGTCCGGAAACACCATATATTTT
few | TRBJ1-2 | TRBD1 | TRBV12-3/TRBV12-4 | CASDRGPYGYTF | TGTGCCAGCGACAGGGGCCCCTATGGCTACACCTTC
- | TRBJ1-1 | TRBD1 | TRBV3-1/TRBV3-2 | CASSQGGGLWTEAFF | TGTGCCAGCAGCCAAGGAGGGGGCTTATGGACTGAAGCTTTCTTT
- | TRBJ2-2 | - | TRBV9 | CASSVQDRTGELFF | TGTGCCAGCAGCGTACAGGATCGGACCGGGGAGCTGTTTTTT
once | TRBJ2-5 | TRBD1 | TRBV19 | CASSREGAFEETQYF | TGTGCCAGTAGTAGAGAGGGGGCTTTCGAGGAGACCCAGTACTTC
- | TRBJ1-2 | TRBD1 | TRBV30 | CAWSVQGAYGYTF | TGTGCCTGGAGTGTACAGGGGGCCTATGGCTACACCTTC
- | TRBJ2-1 | - | TRBV5-6 | CASSLVLAPGDNEQFF | TGTGCCAGCAGCTTGGTGTTGGCTCCTGGAGACAATGAGCAGTTCTTC
once | TRBJ2-3 | TRBD2 | TRBV7-3 | CASSLIAGTSGGISTDTQYF | TGTGCCAGCAGCTTAATCGCCGGGACTAGCGGGGGAATTAGCACAGATACGCAGTATTTT
- | TRBJ1-2 | - | TRBV27 | CASRAYQSGYTF | TGTGCCAGCAGGGCATATCAATCTGGCTACACCTTC
- | TRBJ1-5 | TRBD1 | TRBV6-6 | CASSPIDRAQPQHF | TGTGCCAGCAGTCCCATAGACAGGGCTCAGCCCCAGCATTTT
- | TRBJ1-1 | TRBD1 | TRBV6-2/TRBV6-3 | CASSPGTGWDTEAFF | TGTGCCAGCAGCCCCGGGACAGGGTGGGACACTGAAGCTTTCTTT
- | TRBJ1-3 | TRBD1 | TRBV5-1 | CASSRMRTGAGNTIYF | TGCGCCAGCAGCCGAATGAGGACAGGGGCTGGAAACACCATATATTTT
- | TRBJ2-7 | - | TRBV13 | CASSLPRDVEQYF | TGTGCCAGCAGCCTTCCGAGGGATGTCGAGCAGTACTTC
- | TRBJ1-2 | - | TRBV20-1 | CSARDPYGYTF | TGCAGTGCTAGAGATCCGTATGGCTACACCTTC
- | TRBJ1-1 | TRBD1 | TRBV2 | CASREDRDSPEAFF | TGTGCCAGCAGAGAGGACAGGGACTCGCCTGAAGCTTTCTTT
- | TRBJ1-1 | TRBD1 | TRBV5-4 | CASSLGTTGQPQGTEAFF | TGTGCCAGCAGCTTGGGTACAACGGGACAGCCCCAGGGCACTGAAGCTTTCTTT
- | TRBJ1-6 | - | TRBV5-6 | CASSRDRRPHNSPLHF | TGTGCCAGCAGTCGAGACAGGCGCCCCCATAATTCACCCCTCCACTTT
- | TRBJ2-3 | TRBD2 | TRBV5-6 | CASRPGLAGDPFTDTQYF | TGTGCCAGCAGGCCGGGACTAGCGGGAGACCCTTTCACAGATACGCAGTATTTT
- | TRBJ2-5 | - | TRBV16 | CASSQSRRGRETQYF | TGTGCCAGCAGCCAATCTCGTAGGGGCCGGGAGACCCAGTACTTC
- | TRBJ2-3 | TRBD2 | TRBV10-3 | CAIRDPGLAGGAPADTQYF | TGTGCCATCAGGGACCCGGGACTAGCGGGGGGGGCTCCTGCAGATACGCAGTATTTT
- | TRBJ2-2 | TRBD1 | TRBV25-1 | CASRGHRTGSTGELFF | TGTGCCAGCCGGGGCCACAGGACAGGGAGCACCGGGGAGCTGTTTTTT
once | TRBJ1-2 | TRBD1 | TRBV13 | CASTDEGQGFYGYTF | TGTGCCAGCACCGACGAGGGACAGGGGTTCTATGGCTACACCTTC
- | TRBJ2-7 | TRBD1 | TRBV5-8 | CASSLSGTVDEQYF | TGTGCCAGCAGCTTGTCGGGGACAGTCGACGAGCAGTACTTC
- | TRBJ2-2 | - | TRBV11-1 | CASRLQGLSTGELFF | TGTGCCAGCAGACTACAGGGCCTGAGCACCGGGGAGCTGTTTTTT
- | TRBJ2-3 | - | TRBV5-1 | CASSLEVGGPTDTQYF | TGCGCCAGCAGCTTGGAGGTGGGGGGGCCCACAGATACGCAGTATTTT